A selection of T cell receptor beta chains follows, all from one sample in a study of blood T cells in healthy people across ages. TCRdb recomputed calls from the 5' RACE reads with MiXCR, one row per CDR3 protein. The repertoire includes 1 million to 1.2 million distinct CDR3 sequences, 35% to 40% of them detected once, and 10% to 15% sits in the top ten. Material for sequencing was blood. Source of these receptors: a man between 18 and 35 years old in good health. Both conserved end residues are trimmed from each CDR3. Expanded clones are given a class, and other clones once, few, many or no size at all.

j_call clone_size v_call cdr3_aa
TRBJ2-1 NA TRBV7-8 ASSFGAGENYNEQF
TRBJ1-2 NA TRBV6-6 ASSYPQGVGYGYT
TRBJ1-2 few TRBV7-9 ASSLAFRDTGLSNYGYT
TRBJ1-4 NA TRBV7-9 ASSSRPGLRTNEKLF
NA NA TRBV27 ASSPRLEGSYNEQY
TRBJ2-7 NA TRBV5-6 ARWTLAGYTYEQY
TRBJ2-1 NA TRBV4-1 ASSQKSLAGLYNEQF
TRBJ1-2 NA TRBV11-2 ASSLDVVPGQGDYGYT
TRBJ1-4 NA TRBV5-1 ASSPDRGPEKLF
TRBJ2-2 NA TRBV5-1 ASSLAVSGVNTGEPF
TRBJ2-3 once TRBV25-1 ASRNGTSGTDTQY
TRBJ2-1 NA TRBV5-1 ASSFGLEYEQF
TRBJ2-2 few TRBV14 ASSPTSGGTMHGELF